Below, 5 T cell receptor beta chains from the same sample are listed, as sequenced in a study of shared clonotypes between healthy human individuals. Produced via immunoSEQ multiplex PCR; TCRdb's table is partial and in-frame only. In the table there are 1,100,000 or so clones, 75% to 85% of which are singletons. The specimen sequenced was memory CD4+ T cells from PBMCs. The sample's subset: CD45RA-negative fraction. These receptors all come from a man between 18 and 35 years old in good health. Some clones in this sample may be carry-over from other donors' samples.

V gene TRBV5-4 combines with J gene TRBJ2-2; D may be TRBD1 (5 bases). V was pared by 1 base and J by 1 base, with 11 bases between. The CDR3 extends over 16 amino acids. The germline V gene encodes CDR1 SGHNT and CDR2 YYREEE (reference sequence). The CDR3 protein is CASSLRRTMNTGELFF. For the CDR3, the DNA is TGTGCCAGCAGCTTGCGAAGGACAATGAACACCGGGGAGCTGTTTTTT.

The chain combines TRBV5-6 with TRBJ1-2; D not certain. The CDR3 covers 14 residues. Looked up from germline, CDR1 is SGHDT and CDR2 is YYEEEE. Trimming left V 2 bases short and J 4 bases short, with 12 bases between. Here the CDR3 DNA reads TGTGCCAGCAGCTTAAGGGTCCAAAGCTATGGCTACACCTTC. Its protein product is CASSLRVQSYGYTF.

The chain links TRBV30 to TRBJ2-3; D gene uncertain. Germline V gene sequence: CDR1 GTSNPN, CDR2 SVGIG (reference sequence). Between the trimmed V and J ends, which lost 3 bases and 1 base, there was a span of 8 bases. This CDR3 is 13 amino acids long. The DNA of the CDR3 is TGTGCCTGGAGGTTTAGAGGCACAGATACGCAGTATTTT. Amino acid sequence: CAWRFRGTDTQYF.

Of note for this clone: The junction differs from germline at one of its ends, possibly a read error. V is TRBV28 and J is TRBJ1-2, with a tentative D call TRBD1 (6 bases). In germline, CDR1 is MDHEN, CDR2 SYDVKM. The CDR3 totals 12 residues. The CDR3 spells CASTDRDTVLVF. The CDR3 DNA reads TGTGCCAGCACCGACCGGGACACCGTCCTTGTCTTC.

The chain has TRBV14 and TRBJ2-7; D assignment may be TRBD1 or TRBD2 (5 bases each). V lost 4 bases to trimming and J lost 8 bases, with 15 bases between them. The CDR3 length is 13 residues. The germline V gene encodes CDR1 SGHDN and CDR2 FVKESK. CDR3 bases: TGTGCCAGCAGCCCGGACCTGAGGGGCCAGCAGTACTTC. Protein product: CASSPDLRGQQYF. The variable domain in full, with the rest retrieved from reference TRBV14 and TRBJ2-7, is EAGVTQFPSHSVIEKGQTVTLRCDPISGHDNLYWYRRVMGKEIKFLLHFVKESKQDESGMPNNRFLAERTGGTYSTLKVQPAELEDSGVYFCASSPDLRGQQYFGPGTRLTVT.